This section outlines one TCR beta chain sequence together with its context. Its antigen is undetermined. The protocol was immunoSEQ multiplex PCR, while the TCRdb copy is restricted to in-frame clones and leaves out a portion. The sample has some 49,000 clones, over 90% seen once. Stated time point: new active TB diagnosis, blood taken before or within 7 days of starting treatment. Germline CDR1 is GTSNPN and CDR2 is SVGIG (reference sequence). The CDR3 is made up of 16 amino acids. V was shortened by 0 bases and J by 11 bases, with 24 bases between the two germline ends. This specimen comes from a study of T cells in tuberculosis. Overall study findings and caveats: Smaller alpha distances in active tuberculosis partly reflected shorter CDR3-alpha lengths.

The rearrangement joins TRBV30 to TRBJ2-3, with D maybe TRBD2 (6 bases). The sample was PBMCs, taken at tuberculosis diagnosis. The receptor was derived from an adult with tuberculosis. The CDR3 loop reads CAWSVAPRSRGDGQYF. In nucleotides, the CDR3 is TGTGCCTGGAGTGTAGCCCCACGTAGCCGCGGGGATGGGCAGTATTTT.